The source of this T cell receptor beta chain is a study of T cells after yellow fever vaccination. Production of TCR cDNA was by 5'RACE template switching, which also added a universal primer site and UMIs. TCRdb re-called the 5' RACE reads with MiXCR, one entry per CDR3 protein. Altogether around 590,000 distinct CDR3 sequences are present, about 12% being singletons, with the ten largest covering 15%. This clonotype was seen only a few times. This sequence originates from a man aged 30 to 39 who received the YFV17D yellow fever vaccine. Sequences were derived from PBMCs, sampled on the day of the yellow fever booster vaccination.

The CDR3, as DNA: TGTGCCAGCAGGCCGGGACTCAGCCCCTCCTACGAGCAGTACTTC. Translated: CASRPGLSPSYEQYF. The chain recombines TRBV6-1 with TRBJ2-7; D might be TRBD2 (6 bases). V lost 6 bases to trimming and J lost 0 bases, with 15 bases between them. The CDR3 has 15 residues. Germline V gives CDR1 MNHNS, CDR2 SASEGT.